Listed below are T cell receptor beta chains from one sample, sequenced in a study of CD8+CD57+ T cells in acquired aplastic anemia. In TCRdb, the reads were re-called with MiXCR into one record per CDR3 protein. The sample lists about 81,000 distinct CDR3 sequences, more than 40% occurring once. The sequencing sample was made of sorted CD4+, CD8+, or CD8+CD57+ T cells (not recorded which) from PBMCs. The receptor set was obtained from a human donor in good health, serving as a control. The CDR3 runs from the conserved cysteine through the conserved F or W. A D gene is named only where the DNA matches it firmly. Expanded clones get a size class; other rows say once, few or many, or leave the size out.

d_call,j_call,clone_size,v_call,cdr3_aa,cdr3_nt
TRBD2,TRBJ2-7,.,TRBV2,CASSDGGGPYEQYF,TGTGCCAGCAGTGATGGCGGGGGGCCCTACGAGCAGTACTTC
.,TRBJ1-6,few,TRBV15,CATSAPGFSPLHF,TGTGCCACCAGCGCCCCGGGGTTTTCACCCCTCCACTTT
.,TRBJ1-2,many,TRBV24-1,CATSAPDSGVSYTF,TGTGCCACCAGTGCCCCGGATTCAGGGGTGAGCTACACCTTC
.,TRBJ2-7,many,TRBV7-9,CASSLVRAGSPEQYF,TGTGCCAGCAGCTTAGTAAGGGCAGGGAGTCCCGAGCAGTACTTC
.,TRBJ1-1,.,TRBV19,CASSMGGHLNTEAFF,TGTGCCAGTAGTATGGGAGGGCACCTGAACACTGAAGCTTTCTTT
TRBD2,TRBJ2-7,many,TRBV7-9,CASSQLAGGREQYF,TGTGCCAGCAGCCAGCTAGCGGGAGGAAGAGAGCAGTACTTC
TRBD1,TRBJ2-7,many,TRBV11-2,CASSNSGTGSYEQYF,TGTGCCAGCAGCAATTCCGGGACAGGGTCGTACGAGCAGTACTTC
TRBD1,TRBJ2-7,few,TRBV15,CATSREKNGDRAYEQYF,TGTGCCACCAGCAGGGAAAAGAATGGGGACAGGGCCTACGAGCAGTACTTC
.,TRBJ2-7,.,TRBV2,CASRATWSTYEQYF,TGTGCCAGCAGGGCCACGTGGAGCACCTACGAGCAGTACTTC
.,TRBJ2-5,many,TRBV13,CASSLGQGETQYF,TGTGCCAGCAGCTTAGGTCAGGGGGAGACCCAGTACTTC
.,TRBJ1-2,.,TRBV25-1,CASRIHVYRDKYNYGYTF,TGTGCCAGCAGAATCCATGTATATCGGGATAAGTATAACTATGGCTACACCTTC
.,TRBJ2-7,many,TRBV10-3,CAISETGAYEQYF,TGTGCCATCAGTGAGACAGGCGCCTACGAGCAGTACTTC
.,TRBJ1-4,.,TRBV25-1,CASSAPGAGNEKLFF,TGTGCCAGCAGTGCCCCCGGCGCAGGCAACGAAAAACTGTTTTTT
.,TRBJ2-4,many,TRBV20-1,CSAIDRNIQYF,TGCAGTGCTATCGACAGGAACATTCAGTACTTC
.,TRBJ1-4,few,TRBV6-1,CASSEAKGYAVQEKLFF,TGTGCCAGCAGTGAAGCAAAGGGTTACGCAGTCCAGGAAAAACTGTTTTTT
.,TRBJ2-5,many,TRBV7-8,CALQGNLQETQYF,TGTGCCCTCCAGGGAAACCTTCAAGAGACCCAGTACTTC
.,TRBJ1-2,many,TRBV12-3/TRBV12-4,CASSVRLDGYTF,TGTGCCAGCAGTGTGCGGTTAGATGGCTACACCTTC
.,TRBJ2-1,once,TRBV29-1,CSVERYDTDNEQFF,TGCAGCGTTGAACGGTATGATACGGACAATGAGCAGTTCTTC
.,TRBJ1-2,.,TRBV2,CASSPRTDIIWGRRGYTF,TGTGCCAGCAGTCCAAGGACGGATATAATTTGGGGGCGGCGAGGCTACACCTTC
.,TRBJ2-2,.,TRBV27,CASSVADGELFF,TGTGCCAGCAGTGTAGCCGACGGGGAGCTGTTTTTT
.,TRBJ2-7,many,TRBV7-2,CASSPLASPSPSYEQYF,TGTGCCAGCAGCCCCCTGGCCTCTCCTAGTCCCTCCTACGAGCAGTACTTC
.,TRBJ1-2,many,TRBV5-4,CASSLGSAKGRGYTF,TGTGCCAGCAGCTTGGGCTCGGCTAAGGGGAGAGGCTACACCTTC
TRBD2,TRBJ2-3,.,TRBV2,CASSVSLAGASTDTQYF,TGTGCCAGCAGCGTAAGTCTAGCGGGGGCTAGCACAGATACGCAGTATTTT
.,TRBJ1-1,.,TRBV2,CASSSWEGEAFF,TGTGCCAGCAGCTCGTGGGAAGGGGAAGCTTTCTTT
.,TRBJ2-3,many,TRBV10-1,CASSTAGGTQYF,TGCGCCAGCAGTACTGCAGGAGGTACGCAGTATTTT
TRBD2,TRBJ2-5,.,TRBV15,CATRVAGGQETQYF,TGTGCCACCAGAGTAGCGGGAGGCCAAGAGACCCAGTACTTC
.,TRBJ1-6,many,TRBV7-8,CASSLWQQDSPLHF,TGTGCCAGCAGCTTATGGCAGCAAGACTCACCCCTCCACTTT
.,TRBJ2-5,.,TRBV12-3/TRBV12-4,CASSFLAPETQYF,TGTGCCAGCAGTTTTCTGGCTCCGGAGACCCAGTACTTC
.,TRBJ2-7,many,TRBV5-1,CASSLNREVHEQYF,TGCGCCAGCAGCCTGAACAGGGAGGTCCACGAGCAGTACTTC
.,TRBJ1-5,.,TRBV19,CASSTSSIGRQPQHF,TGTGCCAGTAGTACTAGCAGTATAGGTCGGCAGCCCCAGCATTTT
.,TRBJ1-2,.,TRBV19,CASNPGGGRGYGYTF,TGTGCCAGTAACCCGGGAGGGGGGAGAGGCTATGGCTACACCTTC
.,TRBJ1-3,many,TRBV20-1,CSARDRAGAGNTIYF,TGCAGTGCTAGAGATCGGGCAGGGGCGGGAAACACCATATATTTT
TRBD1,TRBJ2-7,many,TRBV11-3,CASSPRQGVNEQYF,TGTGCCAGCAGCCCTCGACAGGGGGTCAACGAGCAGTACTTC
.,TRBJ2-5,.,TRBV29-1,CSVVVGGQETQYF,TGCAGCGTTGTGGTCGGGGGACAAGAGACCCAGTACTTC
.,TRBJ2-5,.,TRBV14,CASSFGQETQYF,TGTGCCAGCAGCTTCGGGCAAGAGACCCAGTACTTC
TRBD2,TRBJ2-7,many,TRBV20-1,CSARDRRLAGISYEQYF,TGCAGTGCTAGAGATAGGAGACTAGCGGGAATCTCCTACGAGCAGTACTTC
TRBD2,TRBJ2-5,once,TRBV7-6,CASSSKTSGRGETQYF,TGTGCCAGCAGCTCTAAGACTAGCGGGAGGGGAGAGACCCAGTACTTC
TRBD1,TRBJ2-7,many,TRBV18,CASSPRDRGYEQYF,TGTGCCAGCTCACCTCGGGACAGGGGCTACGAGCAGTACTTC
.,TRBJ2-2,.,TRBV7-8,CASSLWGHTGELFF,TGTGCCAGCAGCCTTTGGGGGCACACCGGGGAGCTGTTTTTT
TRBD1,TRBJ2-7,many,TRBV6-1,CASREGTESYEQYF,TGTGCCAGCAGGGAAGGGACAGAAAGCTACGAGCAGTACTTC
TRBD1,TRBJ1-6,.,TRBV6-1,CASSSHTGQGSPLHF,TGTGCCAGCAGCTCGCATACGGGACAGGGTTCACCCCTCCACTTT
TRBD1,TRBJ2-7,many,TRBV11-2,CASSLKPFGDRVYEQYF,TGTGCCAGCAGCCTAAAACCATTTGGGGACAGGGTCTACGAGCAGTACTTC
.,TRBJ1-5,.,TRBV2,CASRVTSDQPQHF,TGTGCCAGCAGGGTGACATCCGACCAGCCCCAGCATTTT
TRBD2,TRBJ2-7,many,TRBV9,CASSASSGTSGRGEQYF,TGTGCCAGCAGCGCCTCGTCCGGGACTAGCGGGAGAGGCGAGCAGTACTTC
TRBD1,TRBJ1-1,few,TRBV3-1,CASSQEHSGGDGAFF,TGTGCCAGCAGCCAAGAGCATTCAGGGGGCGATGGGGCTTTCTTT
.,TRBJ2-5,.,TRBV10-3,CAISVDPQEPQYF,TGTGCCATCAGTGTCGACCCACAAGAGCCCCAGTACTTC
TRBD1,TRBJ2-7,many,TRBV2,CASSAYQQGVSYEQYF,TGTGCCAGCAGTGCTTACCAGCAGGGGGTTTCCTACGAGCAGTACTTC
.,TRBJ2-7,.,TRBV27,CASSLRVAYEQYF,TGTGCCAGCAGTTTACGGGTTGCTTACGAGCAGTACTTC
TRBD1,TRBJ1-4,.,TRBV30,CAWTGGRSTNEKLFF,TGTGCCTGGACAGGGGGCAGGTCAACTAATGAAAAACTGTTTTTT
.,TRBJ1-2,once,TRBV15,CATSRRSGSERESYTF,TGTGCCACCAGCAGGCGGTCCGGGTCGGAACGGGAGAGCTACACCTTC
.,TRBJ1-2,few,TRBV2,CASIPYAGGYTF,TGTGCCAGCATCCCCTATGCGGGGGGCTACACCTTC
TRBD1,TRBJ1-5,.,TRBV19,CASSIDRRWDSNYSNQPQHF,TGTGCCAGTAGTATAGATAGGAGATGGGACAGCAATTATAGCAATCAGCCCCAGCATTTT